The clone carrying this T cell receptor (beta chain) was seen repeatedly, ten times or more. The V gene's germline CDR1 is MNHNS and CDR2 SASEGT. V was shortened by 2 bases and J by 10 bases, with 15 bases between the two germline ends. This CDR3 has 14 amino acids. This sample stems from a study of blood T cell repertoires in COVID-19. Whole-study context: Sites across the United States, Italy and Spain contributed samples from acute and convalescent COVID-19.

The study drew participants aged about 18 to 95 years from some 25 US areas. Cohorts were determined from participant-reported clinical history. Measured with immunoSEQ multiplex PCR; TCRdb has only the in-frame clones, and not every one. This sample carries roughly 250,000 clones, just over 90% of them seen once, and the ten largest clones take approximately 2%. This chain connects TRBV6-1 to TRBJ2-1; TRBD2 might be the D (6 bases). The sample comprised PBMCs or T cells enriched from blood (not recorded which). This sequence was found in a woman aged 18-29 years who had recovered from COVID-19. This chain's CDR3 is CASSESPEGGEQFF. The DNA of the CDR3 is TGTGCCAGCAGTGAATCTCCGGAGGGTGGCGAGCAGTTCTTC.